This record looks at one T cell receptor (beta chain) sequence and its context. An amount of RNA that ranged from roughly 0.45 to 1 ug was reverse transcribed with random hexamers. Amplification of TCR beta CDR3 used immunoSEQ multiplex PCR across 54 Vbeta and 13 Jbeta. One entry per CDR3 protein results from TCRdb running MiXCR on the immunoSEQ multiplex PCR reads. The sample carries about 250,000 distinct CDR3 sequences, around 95% recorded once. This sample is drawn from a study of CD8 T cells in Susac syndrome. J gave up 0 bases and V 0 bases, and 7 bases lay outside the gene matches. CDR1 and CDR2 from the germline V gene are DFQATT and SNEGSKA (reference sequence). This CDR3 has 18 residues. Peripheral blood CD8+ and CD4+ T cells were profiled by TCR beta sequencing.

The gene calls are TRBV20-1 and TRBJ2-3, with TRBD2 matching 12 bases. Source material: CD4+ T cells from PBMCs. This TCR was sampled from a human donor with multiple sclerosis. The CDR3 here is CSARDRGLAGFSTDTQYF. The CDR3 DNA reads as TGCAGTGCTAGAGATCGCGGACTAGCGGGATTTAGCACAGATACGCAGTATTTT.